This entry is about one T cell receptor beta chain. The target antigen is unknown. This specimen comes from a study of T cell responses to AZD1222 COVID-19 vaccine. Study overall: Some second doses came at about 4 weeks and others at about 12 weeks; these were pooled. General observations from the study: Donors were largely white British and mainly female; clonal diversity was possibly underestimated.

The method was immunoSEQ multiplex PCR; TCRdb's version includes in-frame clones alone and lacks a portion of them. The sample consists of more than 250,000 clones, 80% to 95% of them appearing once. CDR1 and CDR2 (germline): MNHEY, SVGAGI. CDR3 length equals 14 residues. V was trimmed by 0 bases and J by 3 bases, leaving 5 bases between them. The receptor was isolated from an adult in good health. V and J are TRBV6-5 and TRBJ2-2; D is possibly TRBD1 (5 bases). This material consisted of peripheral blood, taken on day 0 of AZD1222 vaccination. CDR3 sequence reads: CASSYSRDTGELFF. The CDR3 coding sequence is TGTGCCAGCAGTTACTCCAGGGACACCGGGGAGCTGTTTTTT.